The T cell receptor beta chain under discussion was sequenced for a study of CD8+ T cells in alopecia areata. Following RNA extraction, reverse transcription yielded cDNA that acted as the sequencing template. Profiled with immunoSEQ multiplex PCR; TCRdb holds only in-frame clones, not every one. The table shows around 290,000 clones, with 58% occurring only once. Germline trimming cut 1 base from V and 9 bases from J; bases unmatched to any gene: 6. Germline loops: CDR1 SGHAT, CDR2 FQNNGV. The CDR3 consists of 15 residues. Treatment indicated: oral pan-JAK inhibitor, 5-10 mg twice daily. V gene TRBV11-2 combines with J gene TRBJ1-6; 7 bases map to TRBD1. The material sequenced was CD4+ T cells sorted from blood, taken at week 24, from a patient treated with tofacitinib. The receptor comes from a human donor with alopecia areata. CDR3 sequence (DNA): TGTGCCAGCAGCTTAGCCACAGGGGACACTTCACCCCTCCACTTT. Translating gives CASSLATGDTSPLHF.